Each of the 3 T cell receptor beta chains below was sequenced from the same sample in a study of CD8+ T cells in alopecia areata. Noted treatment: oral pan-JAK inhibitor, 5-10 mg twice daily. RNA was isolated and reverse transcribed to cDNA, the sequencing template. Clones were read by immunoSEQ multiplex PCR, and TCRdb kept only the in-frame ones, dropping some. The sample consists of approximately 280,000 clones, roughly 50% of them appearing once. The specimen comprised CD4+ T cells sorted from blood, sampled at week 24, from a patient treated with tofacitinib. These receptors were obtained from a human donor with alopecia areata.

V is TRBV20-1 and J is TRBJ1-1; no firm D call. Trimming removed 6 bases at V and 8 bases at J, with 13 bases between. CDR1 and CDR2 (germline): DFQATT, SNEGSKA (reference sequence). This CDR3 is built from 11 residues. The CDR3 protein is CSARSTSEAFF. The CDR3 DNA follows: TGCAGTGCCAGAAGCACATCCGAAGCTTTCTTT.

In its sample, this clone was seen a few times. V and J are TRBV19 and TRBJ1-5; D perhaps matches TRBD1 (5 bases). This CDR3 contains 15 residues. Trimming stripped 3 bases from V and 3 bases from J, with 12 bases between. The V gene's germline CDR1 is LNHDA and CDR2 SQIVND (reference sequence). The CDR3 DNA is TGTGCCAGTAGTATCAAGGGGCCCCCCAATCAGCCCCAGCATTTT. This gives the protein CASSIKGPPNQPQHF.

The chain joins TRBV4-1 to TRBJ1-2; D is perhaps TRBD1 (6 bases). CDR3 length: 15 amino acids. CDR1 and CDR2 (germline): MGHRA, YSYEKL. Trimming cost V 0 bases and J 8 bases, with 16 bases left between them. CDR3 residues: CASSQEVTGRRGYTF. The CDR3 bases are TGCGCCAGCAGCCAAGAGGTCACAGGGAGACGGGGCTACACCTTC.